This T cell receptor (beta chain) came from a study of T cells in Graves' hyperthyroidism and ophthalmopathy. Broader study findings: In simple terms, a model built on 13 V-J features told ophthalmopathy apart from stable hyperthyroidism. Model predictions of ophthalmopathy came a median approximately 6 months before onset. Within blood appeared most thyroid clonotypes that had expanded above 0.001.

Worth noting for this clonotype: The target antigen is unknown.

From RNA transcripts, TCR beta CDR3 regions were amplified. Primed by the HTBI set, a first-round RT-PCR was run on the TCR CDR3. TCRdb analysed the multiplex PCR reads with MiXCR anew, one entry per CDR3 protein. This repertoire shows 370,000 or so distinct CDR3 sequences, around a sixth found once; its top ten account for about 30%. The CDR3 extends over 16 amino acids. Trimming stripped 0 bases from V and 8 bases from J, with 17 bases between. Germline assignment: CDR1 MNHEY and CDR2 SVGEGT. Patients were excluded because of uncontrolled infection, other autoimmune disease, pregnancy or lactation. This chain connects TRBV6-2 or TRBV6-3 to TRBJ2-1; TRBD1 is a possible D gene (5 bases). This TCR derives from a woman under 30 with Graves' hyperthyroidism that later progressed to Graves' ophthalmopathy. Material for sequencing was blood. The CDR3 region has the DNA TGTGCCAGCAGTTACTCGAACAGAAAGGGGAAGCATGAGCAGTTCTTC. Residues: CASSYSNRKGKHEQFF.